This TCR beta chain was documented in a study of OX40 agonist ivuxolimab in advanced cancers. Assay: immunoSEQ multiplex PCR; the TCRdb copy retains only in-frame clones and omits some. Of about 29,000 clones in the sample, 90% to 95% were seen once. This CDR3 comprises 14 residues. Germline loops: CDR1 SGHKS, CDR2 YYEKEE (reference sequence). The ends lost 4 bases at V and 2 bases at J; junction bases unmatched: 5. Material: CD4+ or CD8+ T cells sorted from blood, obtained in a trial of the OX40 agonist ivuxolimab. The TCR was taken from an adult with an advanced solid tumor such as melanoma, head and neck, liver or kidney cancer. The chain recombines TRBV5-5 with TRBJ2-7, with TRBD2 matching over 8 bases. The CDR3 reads CASSQSGSPYEQYF. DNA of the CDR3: TGTGCCAGCAGCCAGAGCGGGAGCCCCTACGAGCAGTACTTC. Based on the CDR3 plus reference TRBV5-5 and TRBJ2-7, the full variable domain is DAGVTQSPTHLIKTRGQQVTLRCSPISGHKSVSWYQQVLGQGPQFIFQYYEKEERGRGNFPDRFSARQFPNYSSELNVNALLLGDSALYLCASSQSGSPYEQYFGPGTRLTVT.